This is a list of T cell receptor beta chains from one sample in a study of blood T cells in healthy people across ages. TCRdb recomputed calls from the 5' RACE reads with MiXCR, one row per CDR3 protein. The table has fewer than 1.5 million distinct CDR3 sequences, 42% seen once; the top ten hold 6.5% to 10%. Sequences were obtained from blood. These receptors all stem from a woman between 18 and 30 years old in good health. Each CDR3 is given with its conserved first and last residue. Each record gives: V gene, J gene, CDR3 protein.

TRBV20-1	TRBJ2-3	CSASLPTGQTSTDTQYF
TRBV5-1	TRBJ2-7	CASSGGGLPSYEQYF
TRBV6-1	TRBJ1-1	CASTGRNTEAFF
TRBV3-1	TRBJ2-5	CASSQVAETQYF
TRBV27	TRBJ1-4	CASSLRTTEKPFF
TRBV20-1	TRBJ1-6	CSARDPGRNSPLHF
TRBV28	TRBJ1-2	CASSLLRVTSDYGYTF
TRBV27	TRBJ2-5	CASGSGGGLKQYF
TRBV7-2	TRBJ2-1	CASNQKEVPYNEQFF
TRBV20-1	TRBJ2-5	CSVYREKSETQYF
TRBV6-1	TRBJ1-1	CASSESWMNTEAFF
TRBV24-1	TRBJ2-3	CATSDPTSSMDTQYF
TRBV5-1	TRBJ2-5	CASSLSGLAGGGETQYF
TRBV6-5	TRBJ2-7	CASSYSRSGGGEQYF
TRBV7-9	TRBJ1-1	CASSSFGVGNTEAFF
TRBV7-8	TRBJ1-1	CATLLGLNTEAFF
TRBV5-1	TRBJ2-3	CASSLATSGGADTQYF
TRBV15	TRBJ1-1	CATSSRGLIMNTEAFF
TRBV25-1	TRBJ1-1	CASSFRDRFEAFF
TRBV6-1	TRBJ2-1	CASSESSSRAAEETQFF
TRBV7-2	TRBJ2-1	CASSLRGGLAANNEQFF
TRBV27	TRBJ2-1	CASSSPLGSGRAGEQFF
TRBV7-2	TRBJ2-7	CASSPRTSGGNEQYF
TRBV12-3/TRBV12-4	TRBJ2-1	CASSPIGGGTYNEQFF
TRBV28	TRBJ2-3	CASSFQVSDTQYF
TRBV2	TRBJ1-1	CASSRQGPMNTEAFF